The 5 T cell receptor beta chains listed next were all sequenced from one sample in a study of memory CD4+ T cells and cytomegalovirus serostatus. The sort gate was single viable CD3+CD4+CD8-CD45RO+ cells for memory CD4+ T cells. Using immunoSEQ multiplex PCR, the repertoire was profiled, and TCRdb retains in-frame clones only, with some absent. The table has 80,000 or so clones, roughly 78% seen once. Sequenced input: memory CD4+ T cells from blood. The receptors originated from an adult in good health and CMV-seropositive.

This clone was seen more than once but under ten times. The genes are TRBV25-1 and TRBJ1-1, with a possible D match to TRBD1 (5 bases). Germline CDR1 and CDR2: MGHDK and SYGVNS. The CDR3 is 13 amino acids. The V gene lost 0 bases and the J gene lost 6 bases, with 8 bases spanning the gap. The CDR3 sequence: CASSEYGGAEAFF. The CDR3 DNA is TGTGCCAGCAGTGAATACGGGGGTGCTGAAGCTTTCTTT.

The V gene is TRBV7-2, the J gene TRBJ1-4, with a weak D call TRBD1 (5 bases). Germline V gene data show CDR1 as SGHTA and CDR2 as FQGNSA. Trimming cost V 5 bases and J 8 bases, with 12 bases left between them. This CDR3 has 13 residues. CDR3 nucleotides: TGTGCCAGCAGCCGACGGCAGGGAGAAAAACTGTTTTTT. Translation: CASSRRQGEKLFF.

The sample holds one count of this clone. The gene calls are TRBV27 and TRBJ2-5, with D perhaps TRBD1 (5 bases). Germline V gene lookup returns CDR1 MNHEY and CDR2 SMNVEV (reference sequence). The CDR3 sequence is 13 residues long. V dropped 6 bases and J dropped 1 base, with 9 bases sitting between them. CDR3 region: CASSFRVQETQYF. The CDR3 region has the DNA TGTGCCAGCAGCTTCAGGGTCCAAGAGACCCAGTACTTC.

CDR3 amino acids: CASSEYGTALSYEQYF. The CDR3 region has the DNA TGTGCCAGCAGTGAATATGGGACGGCCCTATCCTACGAGCAGTACTTC. The rearrangement uses TRBV2 and TRBJ2-7; the D gene could be TRBD1 or TRBD2 (5 bases each). The CDR3 totals 16 residues. V was clipped by 2 bases and J by 1 base, with 15 bases between them. The germline CDR1 and CDR2 sequences are SNHLY and FYNNEI.

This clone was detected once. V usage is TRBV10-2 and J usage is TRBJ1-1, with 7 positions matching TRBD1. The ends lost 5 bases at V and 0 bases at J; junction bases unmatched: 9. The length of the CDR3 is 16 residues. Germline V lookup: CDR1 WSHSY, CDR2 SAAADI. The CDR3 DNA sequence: TGCGCCAGCAGTAAGTTCTACAGGGGCATGAACACTGAAGCTTTCTTT. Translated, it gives CASSKFYRGMNTEAFF.